The 32 T cell receptor beta chains below all came from one sample that was sequenced in a study of blood T cell repertoires in COVID-19. The method was immunoSEQ multiplex PCR; TCRdb's version includes in-frame clones alone and lacks a portion of them. The sample lists some 67,000 clones; 85% to 90% were seen once. The material sequenced was peripheral blood. The source is a middle-aged man with active COVID-19.

The CDR3 DNA is TGTGCCAGCAGCAAGGGGACAGGGGTTAACTATGGCTACACCTTC. Translated: CASSKGTGVNYGYTF. The rearrangement uses TRBV9 and TRBJ1-2; 10 nucleotides align to TRBD1. There are 15 residues in the CDR3. The trim removed 4 bases at V and 1 base at J, leaving 4 bases unmatched. The V gene's germline CDR1 is SGDLS and CDR2 YYNGEE.

V usage is TRBV4-3 and J usage is TRBJ1-1, with TRBD1 matching 10 bases. CDR3 size: 13 residues. Germline values: CDR1 LGHNA, CDR2 YSLEER. V trimming: 2 bases; J trimming: 10 bases; junction bases outside the gene matches: 4. For the CDR3, the DNA is TGCGCCAGCAGCCAAACCGACAGGGGGCGAGCTTTCTTT. It translates to CASSQTDRGRAFF.

This chain uses TRBV28 with TRBJ2-2; the D is unclear. Germline V gives CDR1 MDHEN, CDR2 SYDVKM. The ends were cut back, 7 bases at V and 5 bases at J, with 8 bases in the middle. CDR3 size: 12 residues. The CDR3 sequence: CASTSRTGELFF. CDR3 bases: TGTGCCAGCACTAGTCGGACCGGGGAGCTGTTTTTT.

This clone has a single count. V usage is TRBV11-2 and J usage is TRBJ1-2, with 12 bases fitting TRBD1. Trimming at V came to 7 bases and at J to 8 bases, leaving 11 bases not matched to a gene. In germline, CDR1 is SGHAT, CDR2 FQNNGV. The CDR3 loop spans 15 amino acids. The CDR3 bases are TGTGCCAGCACCAATGGGAGGGACAGGGGGCTGGGCTACACCTTC. Translation gives CASTNGRDRGLGYTF.

This clone has just one count. This chain uses TRBV5-1 with TRBJ1-1; D might be TRBD1 (6 bases). Germline lookup yields CDR1 SGHRS and CDR2 YFSETQ. With 5 bases removed from V and 1 base from J, the gap between germline ends came to 15 bases. The CDR3 runs 15 residues. This CDR3 reads CASRGPSRGNTEAFF. Written as DNA, the CDR3 is TGCGCCAGCAGAGGTCCCAGCAGGGGGAACACTGAAGCTTTCTTT.

This chain links TRBV5-4 with TRBJ1-2; tentative D call: TRBD1 (5 bases). Deletions cut 0 bases from V and 8 bases from J, with 11 bases between. This CDR3 has 13 residues. Germline-derived CDR1 and CDR2 are SGHNT and YYREEE (reference sequence). CDR3 protein: CASSLEGNGGYTF. DNA of the CDR3: TGTGCCAGCAGCTTGGAGGGGAACGGAGGCTACACCTTC. Looking up the rest from reference TRBV5-4 and TRBJ1-2 gives the full variable domain: ETGVTQSPTHLIKTRGQQVTLRCSSQSGHNTVSWYQQALGQGPQFIFQYYREEENGRGNFPPRFSGLQFPNYSSELNVNALELDDSALYLCASSLEGNGGYTFGSGTRLTVV.

The V call is TRBV5-1, the J call TRBJ2-1; the match to TRBD2 covers 13 bases. Trimming at V came to 4 bases and at J to 4 bases, leaving 2 bases not matched to a gene. In germline, CDR1 is SGHRS, CDR2 YFSETQ. The CDR3 is 15 amino acids. CDR3 DNA: TGCGCCAGCAGCCGGGGACTAGCGGGATACAATGAGCAGTTCTTC. It translates to CASSRGLAGYNEQFF.

The V call is TRBV15, the J call TRBJ2-1, with D perhaps matching TRBD2 (6 bases). The V gene lost 1 base and the J gene lost 3 bases, with 10 bases spanning the gap. Germline CDR1 reads LNHNV; CDR2 reads YYDKDF (reference sequence). The CDR3 loop spans 15 amino acids. CDR3: CATSRVGGFYNEQFF. CDR3 DNA sequence: TGTGCCACCAGCAGAGTGGGAGGTTTCTACAATGAGCAGTTCTTC.

The chain joins TRBV5-1 to TRBJ2-3; 10 bases agree with TRBD2. This CDR3 region has 16 residues. The germline CDR1 and CDR2 sequences are SGHRS and YFSETQ. Trimming at V came to 1 base and at J to 3 bases, leaving 5 bases not matched to a gene. CDR3 in amino acids: CASSLKSSGSTDTQYF. The DNA of the CDR3 is TGCGCCAGCAGCTTGAAGTCTAGCGGGAGTACAGATACGCAGTATTTT.

V usage is TRBV18 and J usage is TRBJ2-3; 11 bases map to TRBD2. Germline values: CDR1 KGHSH, CDR2 LQKENI. The V segment lost 3 bases and the J segment 3 bases; nucleotides outside the gene matches: 5. The CDR3 is 16 residues long. The CDR3, as DNA: TGTGCCAGCTCACCGCTAGCGGGAGGTCGTACAGATACGCAGTATTTT. Translated, it gives CASSPLAGGRTDTQYF.

This clone was observed a few times. The rearrangement joins TRBV7-2 to TRBJ1-3; 7 positions agree with TRBD1. CDR1 is SGHTA and CDR2 is FQGNSA in the germline V gene. V dropped 3 bases and J dropped 4; count of bases not matched to a gene: 9. This CDR3 spans 16 amino acids. CDR3 in amino acids: CASSFYRGFYGNTIYF. For the CDR3, the DNA is TGTGCCAGCAGCTTCTACAGGGGATTCTACGGAAACACCATATATTTT.

V and J are TRBV5-4 and TRBJ2-1; TRBD1 might be the D (6 bases). Trimming cost V 1 base and J 0 bases, with 11 bases left between them. The CDR3 totals 16 residues. Germline CDR1 is SGHNT and CDR2 is YYREEE (reference sequence). Here the CDR3 DNA reads TGTGCCAGCAGCTTGCTGGGGGCTGCCTCCTACAATGAGCAGTTCTTC. It translates to CASSLLGAASYNEQFF.

This chain joins TRBV28 and TRBJ1-2; tentatively, D is TRBD1 (6 bases). V lost 4 bases to trimming and J lost 2 bases, with 8 bases between them. The CDR3 has 13 amino acids. Germline CDR1 and CDR2: MDHEN and SYDVKM. The CDR3 loop reads CASSYRVNYGYTF. CDR3 in DNA: TGTGCCAGCAGTTACAGGGTAAACTATGGCTACACCTTC.

The chain carries TRBV30 and TRBJ2-7; 7 positions agree with TRBD1. Germline V gene data show CDR1 as GTSNPN and CDR2 as SVGIG (reference sequence). The CDR3 has 13 amino acids. V shed 2 bases, J shed 2 bases, and the junction held 3 bases outside the gene matches. The CDR3 region has the DNA TGTGCCTGGAGTTGGGGACAGCCCTACGAGCAGTACTTC. This gives the protein CAWSWGQPYEQYF.

The CDR3 spells CASSLQVVDNEQFF. The CDR3 nucleotides are TGTGCCAGCAGCTTACAGGTCGTAGACAATGAGCAGTTCTTC. The rearrangement links TRBV4-2 to TRBJ2-1; maybe TRBD1 (5 bases). The V gene's germline CDR1 is LGHNA and CDR2 YNFKEQ. CDR3 size: 14 residues. Trimming stripped 5 bases from V and 5 bases from J, with 13 bases between.

The chain carries TRBV6-2 or TRBV6-3 and TRBJ2-1; 9 nucleotides align to TRBD2. CDR1 and CDR2 (germline): MNHEY, SVGEGT. The CDR3 has 17 residues. With V trimmed by 1 base and J by 3 bases, 7 bases remained unmatched. DNA for the CDR3: TGTGCCAGCAGTTACTTACCCGGGACTAGCCTCTACAATGAGCAGTTCTTC. This gives the protein CASSYLPGTSLYNEQFF.

This rearrangement joins TRBV6-5 to TRBJ1-1, with D perhaps TRBD1 (5 bases). CDR3 length equals 13 residues. The V end was cut by 4 bases, the J end by 11 bases, with 17 bases between. The germline gives CDR1 MNHEY, CDR2 SVGAGI. CDR3 region: CASSSNRGGSAFF. DNA for the CDR3: TGTGCCAGCAGTTCCAATCGGGGGGGTTCGGCTTTCTTT.

This chain joins TRBV6-6 and TRBJ1-1; D may be TRBD1 (6 bases). Trimming pared 2 bases from V and 7 bases from J, leaving 14 bases between. The V gene's germline CDR1 is MNHNY and CDR2 SVGAGI (reference sequence). CDR3 size: 14 residues. CDR3 sequence (DNA): TGTGCCAGCAGTTACCTGGACAGACGAGATGAAGCTTTCTTT. It yields the protein CASSYLDRRDEAFF.

The rearrangement uses TRBV27 and TRBJ2-3; TRBD1 matches 7 bases. CDR1 is MNHEY, CDR2 SMNVEV, per germline (reference sequence). The CDR3 loop spans 12 amino acids. V trimming: 6 bases; J trimming: 10 bases; junction bases outside the gene matches: 7. The CDR3 sequence is CASRYGQEAQYF. Here the CDR3 DNA reads TGTGCCAGCAGGTACGGACAGGAGGCGCAGTATTTT.

This clone was found once. This chain joins TRBV10-3 and TRBJ1-3; D remains ambiguous. V was trimmed by 1 base and J by 4 bases, leaving 11 bases between them. Germline V gene data show CDR1 as ENHRY and CDR2 as SYGVKD. The CDR3 runs to 15 residues. The CDR3 spells CAISEFVTPGNTIYF. CDR3 nucleotides: TGTGCCATCAGTGAGTTCGTCACACCCGGAAACACCATATATTTT.

In this sample, this clone turned up a few times. The sample contains more than one DNA sequence encoding this CDR3. The V call is TRBV12-3 or TRBV12-4, the J call TRBJ2-7, with 8 bases that match TRBD1. After removal of 6 bases from V and 7 bases from J, the junction contained 5 bases not matched to a gene. CDR3 length: 12 residues. The CDR3 DNA follows: TGTGCCAGCAGGTCCACAGGGGGGGAGCAGTACTTC. Translation gives CASRSTGGEQYF.

J is TRBJ2-4 and V is TRBV3-1 (or the pseudogene TRBV3-2), with D possibly TRBD1 on 5 matching bases. There are 16 residues in the CDR3. Between the trimmed V and J ends, which lost 4 bases and 0 bases, there was a span of 13 bases. From germline, CDR1 is LGHDT and CDR2 YNNKEL (reference sequence). The DNA of the CDR3 is TGTGCCAGCAGCCTTAGGACATCTCTAGCCAAAAACATTCAGTACTTC. Residues: CASSLRTSLAKNIQYF.

This rearrangement joins TRBV11-3 to TRBJ1-1; weak D call: TRBD1 (6 bases). V lost 2 bases, J lost 3 bases, and 19 bases lay in between. Germline values: CDR1 SGHNT, CDR2 YENEEA. The length of the CDR3 is 17 residues. The CDR3 DNA reads TGTGCCAGCAGCTTACTTCTTGGGGGGGGCGGGGACACTGAAGCTTTCTTT. This translates into CASSLLLGGGGDTEAFF.

This rearrangement joins TRBV5-6 to TRBJ1-6; D ambiguous. Trimming pared 0 bases from V and 7 bases from J, leaving 11 bases between. This CDR3 region has 15 residues. The germline V gene encodes CDR1 SGHDT and CDR2 YYEEEE. The CDR3 DNA sequence: TGTGCCAGCAGCTTGGCACCGGACTCAAATTCACCCCTCCACTTT. Translation gives CASSLAPDSNSPLHF.

The V and J genes are TRBV29-1 and TRBJ2-1, with 10 bases that match TRBD2. The germline V gene encodes CDR1 SQVTM and CDR2 ANQGSEA. V lost 5 bases and J lost 4; bases outside the gene matches: 8. The CDR3 length is 15 residues. The CDR3 loop reads CSVKASGGRYNEQFF. The CDR3, as DNA: TGCAGCGTTAAAGCTAGCGGGGGACGTTACAATGAGCAGTTCTTC.

This clone has just a few counts. The rearrangement links TRBV11-3 to TRBJ2-7; D possibly corresponds to TRBD1 (6 bases). Between the trimmed V and J ends, which lost 7 bases and 1 base, there was a span of 14 bases. The germline CDR1 and CDR2 sequences are SGHNT and YENEEA. The CDR3 covers 14 residues. The CDR3 sequence: CASNQQGLSYEQYF. CDR3 nucleotides: TGTGCCAGCAACCAACAGGGCCTGTCCTACGAGCAGTACTTC.

This chain connects TRBV4-3 to TRBJ2-7, with 14 bases lining up with TRBD2. The CDR3 loop spans 18 amino acids. V was pared by 1 base and J by 6 bases, with 11 bases of the junction left unmatched. Germline CDR1 reads LGHNA; CDR2 reads YSLEER. The CDR3 sequence is CASSQVHQGLAGVGEQYF. CDR3 DNA sequence: TGCGCCAGCAGCCAAGTCCACCAGGGACTAGCGGGAGTAGGCGAGCAGTACTTC.

The chain combines TRBV11-2 with TRBJ2-1, with D perhaps TRBD2 (5 bases). V lost 3 bases, J lost 8 bases, and 8 bases lay in between. CDR3 size: 12 residues. Germline CDR1 is SGHAT and CDR2 is FQNNGV. The CDR3: CASSFSADEQFF. The DNA of the CDR3 is TGTGCCAGCAGCTTTAGCGCGGATGAGCAGTTCTTC.

The rearrangement links TRBV5-4 to TRBJ2-1, with 11 bases fitting TRBD2. The V gene end was trimmed by 0 bases and the J gene end by 7 bases; junction bases not matched to a gene: 6. This CDR3 contains 16 residues. Germline CDR1 and CDR2: SGHNT and YYREEE (reference sequence). CDR3 coding DNA: TGTGCCAGCAGCTTGGAGGCCCTAGCGGGAGGTAATGAGCAGTTCTTC. Residues: CASSLEALAGGNEQFF. Together with reference TRBV5-4 and TRBJ2-1, the CDR3 gives the full variable domain: ETGVTQSPTHLIKTRGQQVTLRCSSQSGHNTVSWYQQALGQGPQFIFQYYREEENGRGNFPPRFSGLQFPNYSSELNVNALELDDSALYLCASSLEALAGGNEQFFGPGTRLTVL.

This chain joins TRBV4-1 and TRBJ1-2, with 7 bases identical to TRBD1. This CDR3 is 14 amino acids long. From germline, CDR1 is MGHRA and CDR2 YSYEKL. Losses at the gene ends were 1 base for V and 2 bases for J; bases not matched to a gene: 1. For the CDR3, the DNA is TGCGCCAGCAGCCAAGTGGGACAGAACTATGGCTACACCTTC. Translation: CASSQVGQNYGYTF.

The chain links TRBV9 to TRBJ2-3; a weak D match, TRBD2 (7 bases). The germline V gene has CDR1 SGDLS and CDR2 YYNGEE. V lost 0 bases, J lost 3 bases, and 14 bases lay in between. The CDR3 consists of 16 residues. In DNA, the CDR3 is TGTGCCAGCAGCGTAGGAGCGGGACACCGGACAGATACGCAGTATTTT. Translated, it gives CASSVGAGHRTDTQYF.

DNA of the CDR3: TGTGCCAGCACCGAAGGGATTGGGGGGGCGCCCGGAAACACCATATATTTT. It translates to CASTEGIGGAPGNTIYF. This chain joins TRBV9 and TRBJ1-3, with D possibly being TRBD1 (6 bases). The CDR3 spans 17 residues. Germline V lookup: CDR1 SGDLS, CDR2 YYNGEE. Trimming stripped 6 bases from V and 4 bases from J, with 23 bases between.